This T cell receptor (beta chain) was captured in a study of CD8 T cells in Susac syndrome. Findings and limits, study-wide: The relatively small number of individuals in the TCR sequencing and HLA analysis was acknowledged by the study.

Random hexamers were used to reverse transcribe the RNA input (roughly 0.5 to 1 ug). TCR beta CDR3 was amplified by immunoSEQ multiplex PCR. This amplification extended across 54 Vbeta and 13 Jbeta segments. TCRdb independently ran MiXCR on the immunoSEQ multiplex PCR reads; one entry per CDR3 protein. The sample yields about 69,000 distinct CDR3 sequences, roughly 91% seen once. Remarks on this clonotype: Its specificity is not known.

CD8+ and CD4+ T cells from blood underwent TCR beta sequencing, which was carried out in a high-throughput format. Negative isolation yielded CD8+ and CD4+ T cells; FACS enriched TEMRA cells. The source of this sequence is a human donor with multiple sclerosis. Sequenced: CD8+ T cells from PBMCs.

For the CDR3, the DNA is TGCGCCAGCAGCCCTTCCGGAACCTACGAGCAGTACTTC. The encoded protein is CASSPSGTYEQYF. The chain joins TRBV5-1 to TRBJ2-7; D is unclear. Trimming took off 4 bases at V and 2 bases at J, with 10 bases between the two ends. This CDR3 has 13 residues. Looked up from germline, CDR1 is SGHRS and CDR2 is YFSETQ.